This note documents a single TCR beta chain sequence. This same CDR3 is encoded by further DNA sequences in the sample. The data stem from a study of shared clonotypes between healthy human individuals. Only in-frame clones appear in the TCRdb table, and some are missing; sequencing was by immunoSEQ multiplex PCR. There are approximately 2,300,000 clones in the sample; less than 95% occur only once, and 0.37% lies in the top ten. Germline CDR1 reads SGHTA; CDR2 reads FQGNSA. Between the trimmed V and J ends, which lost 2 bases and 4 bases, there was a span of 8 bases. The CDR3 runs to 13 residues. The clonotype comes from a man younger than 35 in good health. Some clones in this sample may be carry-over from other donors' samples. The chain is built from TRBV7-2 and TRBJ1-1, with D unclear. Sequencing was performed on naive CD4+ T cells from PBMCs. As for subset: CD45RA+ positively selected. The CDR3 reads CASSLYRGTEAFF. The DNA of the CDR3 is TGTGCCAGCAGCTTATATCGGGGCACTGAAGCTTTCTTT.